The present T cell receptor (beta chain) was sequenced within a study of OX40 agonist ivuxolimab in advanced cancers. Regarding the study in general: Ivuxolimab, which targeted the costimulatory receptor OX40 (CD134), was an agonistic, fully human IgG2 monoclonal antibody. Patients were allowed to have had prior anti-PD-1, anti-PD-L1 or anti-CTLA-4 therapy, and approximately 43% of the dose-escalation patients had previously received checkpoint inhibitors. Intravenous ivuxolimab was administered to patients every 2 weeks at six dose levels: 0.01, 0.1, 0.3, 1.5, 3 and 10 mg/kg. The point of sequencing TCRbeta in the periphery was to test whether ivuxolimab changed TCR sequence diversity and drove clonal T-cell expansion. The paper reports the monotherapy dose-escalation portion (N ≈ 50 patients) of the phase I ivuxolimab trial. Among the approximately 54 dose-escalation patients, approximately 20 had hepatocellular carcinoma, roughly 15 melanoma, 9 renal cell carcinoma and 9 head and neck cancer. Three dose-escalation patients achieved partial responses, one with hepatocellular carcinoma and two with cutaneous melanoma. In the dose-escalation cohort, roughly four fifths of patients were male, and the mean age was around 60 years, with a range of roughly 20 to 80.

Patients with a history of autoimmune disease or receiving systemic immunosuppression were excluded from the trial. Peripheral blood for TCR sequencing was drawn from every dose cohort at baseline, at cycle 4 day 1 and at cycle 7 day 1. Samples were obtained from an open-label, multicenter, first-in-human phase I dose-escalation trial of ivuxolimab. The trial enrolled adults with locally advanced or metastatic head and neck squamous cell, hepatocellular, melanoma or renal cell carcinoma. CD4+ and CD8+ T cells were sorted separately from peripheral blood before TCR sequencing. Genomic DNA was extracted from sorted cells for sequencing of the TCRbeta CDR3 region. The immunoSEQ Assay was used to sequence the TCRbeta CDR3 regions. TCRdb took this table from immuneACCESS and kept in-frame rearrangements with V and J called. Such tables lack part of the clones; where checked against another copy, unresolved V genes explain under half of the gap, and the rest is unexplained. Across this sample there are roughly 80,000 clones, with over 70% seen only once. In total, the top ten clones hold less than 0.85% of the sample.

Relative to germline, V is 7 bases shorter and J is 3 bases shorter, with 8 bases between their ends. Reading from cysteine to phenylalanine, the CDR3 counts 11 amino acids. The read is trimmed to its CDR3 DNA, 33 bases read in frame from base 1. Reading the germline V gene gives CDR1 SGHRS and CDR2 YFSETQ. Overall study outcomes, separate from this receptor: Low levels of normalized T-cell clonal expansion were also seen in some nonresponding patients. Which antigens the clonally expanded peripheral T cells were specific for was not determined. Clonal expansion of both CD4+ and CD8+ blood T cells was observed from baseline to week 6 at doses 0.1 to 3.0 mg/kg. In the 0.1-3.0 mg/kg groups, partial responders had among the lowest normalized peripheral clonal expansion, particularly in CD8+ T cells. After ivuxolimab, expanded clones were on average more numerous among CD8+ T cells than among CD4+ T cells.

Of note for this clone: No cognate antigen has been identified for it. No much larger clone is present one base from it, and per-base qualities are unavailable.

Sample: CD4+ or CD8+ T cells sorted from blood, taken in a trial of the OX40 agonist ivuxolimab. This chain joins TRBV5-1 to TRBJ2-7, with TRBD1 as a weak D call on 5 bases. The receptor comes from an adult with an advanced solid tumor such as melanoma, head and neck, liver or kidney cancer. The DNA reads as follows: TGCGCCAGCCAGGGCAACTACGAGCAGTACTTC. Translated, it reads CASQGNYEQYF.